Below, 19 T cell receptor beta chains from the same sample are listed, as sequenced in a study of blood T cell repertoires in COVID-19. The method was immunoSEQ multiplex PCR; TCRdb's version includes in-frame clones alone and lacks a portion of them. The sample shows about 360,000 clones, 80% to 90% of them seen only once. Sequencing was done on a sample of peripheral blood. The receptor set was obtained from a man aged 25 to 45 with active or convalescent COVID-19.

This clone appeared many times. The rearrangement joins TRBV14 to TRBJ2-2, with 7 bases aligning to TRBD1. The V gene end was trimmed by 2 bases and the J gene end by 6 bases; junction bases not matched to a gene: 9. The germline V gene has CDR1 SGHDN and CDR2 FVKESK. The CDR3 runs to 16 residues. CDR3 bases: TGTGCCAGCAGCCAACTATCGGCAGGGGGTGCCGGGGAGCTGTTTTTT. Its translation is CASSQLSAGGAGELFF.

The genes are TRBV11-2 and TRBJ2-5; D is perhaps TRBD1 (7 bases). The germline V gene encodes CDR1 SGHAT and CDR2 FQNNGV. Trimming shortened V by 5 bases and J by 3 bases, and 19 bases separated the two germline ends. CDR3 length equals 16 residues. The CDR3: CASSIPNRGGEETQYF. In DNA form, the CDR3 reads TGTGCCAGCAGCATCCCTAACAGGGGAGGTGAAGAGACCCAGTACTTC.

The V and J genes are TRBV5-8 and TRBJ1-2; no clear D gene. Trimming removed 6 bases at V and 4 bases at J, with 7 bases between. Germline loops: CDR1 SGHTS, CDR2 YDEGEE. This CDR3 has 11 residues. CDR3 in amino acids: CASTRGYGYTF. The CDR3 coding sequence is TGTGCCAGCACTCGGGGCTATGGCTACACCTTC. The whole variable domain, filled in from reference TRBV5-8 and TRBJ1-2, reads EAGVTQSPTHLIKTRGQQATLRCSPISGHTSVYWYQQALGLGLQFLLWYDEGEERNRGNFPPRFSGRQFPNYSSELNVNALELEDSALYLCASTRGYGYTFGSGTRLTVV.

V is TRBV7-2 and J is TRBJ2-2; 7 bases are shared with TRBD2. CDR3 length: 13 amino acids. The trim removed 8 bases at V and 1 base at J, leaving 1 base unmatched. From germline, CDR1 is SGHTA and CDR2 FQGNSA. The DNA of the CDR3 is TGTGCCAGCGCGGGGGAGAACACCGGGGAGCTGTTTTTT. It is translated as CASAGENTGELFF.

This chain uses TRBV5-6 with TRBJ2-1; 8 positions agree with TRBD1. With 2 bases clipped from V and 10 bases from J, the junction kept 5 bases outside the gene matches. Germline V gene data show CDR1 as SGHDT and CDR2 as YYEEEE. The CDR3 is made up of 13 amino acids. CDR3 in DNA: TGTGCCAGCAGCTTTGGCAGGGGGCGCGAGCAGTTCTTC. Encoded protein: CASSFGRGREQFF.

The V gene is TRBV20-1, the J gene TRBJ2-5; D is possibly TRBD2 (7 bases). The V gene lost 6 bases and the J gene lost 4 bases, with 9 bases spanning the gap. There are 11 residues in the CDR3. The germline gives CDR1 DFQATT, CDR2 SNEGSKA (reference sequence). The DNA for the CDR3 is TGCAGTGCGGGGGGGCCAGAGACCCAGTACTTC. It encodes CSAGGPETQYF.

The genes are TRBV11-3 and TRBJ1-6; D may be TRBD1 (5 bases). V gave up 1 base and J gave up 7 bases, with 8 bases separating them. Germline CDR1 SGHNT, CDR2 YENEEA. CDR3 length equals 14 residues. CDR3 DNA: TGTGCCAGCAGCTTAGGACGGACAAATTCACCCCTCCACTTT. Translating gives CASSLGRTNSPLHF.

The V and J genes are TRBV6-2 or TRBV6-3 and TRBJ1-1; D is unresolved. CDR3 length equals 13 residues. The ends were cut back, 5 bases at V and 4 bases at J, with 11 bases in the middle. From germline, CDR1 is MNHEY and CDR2 SVGEGT. The CDR3 spells CASSLELATEAFF. The CDR3 DNA reads TGTGCCAGCAGTCTCGAACTCGCCACTGAAGCTTTCTTT.

In nucleotides, the CDR3 is TGTGCCAGCAGCTTAGGGGGGGAGGGTGAAAAACTGTTTTTT. Amino acid sequence: CASSLGGEGEKLFF. The rearrangement joins TRBV7-2 to TRBJ1-4, with D perhaps matching TRBD1 (5 bases). Germline CDR1 SGHTA, CDR2 FQGNSA. This CDR3 is 14 amino acids long. The germline V and J ends were trimmed by 1 base and 7 bases, with 10 bases remaining between them.

This CDR3 is CASSSQHEKLFF. The CDR3 bases are TGTGCCAGCAGCTCACAACACGAAAAACTGTTTTTT. V gene TRBV11-3 combines with J gene TRBJ1-4; unclear D gene. V was cut by 4 bases and J by 8 bases, with 8 bases left in between. The CDR3 covers 12 residues. Looked up from germline, CDR1 is SGHNT and CDR2 is YENEEA.

The chain couples TRBV5-1 to TRBJ1-1; D perhaps matches TRBD1 (6 bases). V lost 1 base and J lost 4, with 11 bases in between. CDR3 length equals 14 residues. Germline assignment: CDR1 SGHRS and CDR2 YFSETQ. The CDR3 here is CASSLSGRGTEAFF. The CDR3 nucleotides are TGCGCCAGCAGCTTGTCAGGCAGGGGCACTGAAGCTTTCTTT.

V gene TRBV11-2 combines with J gene TRBJ2-5, with no clear D. CDR3 length: 13 residues. Trimming took 1 base from V and 4 from J, leaving 7 bases between them. Looked up from germline, CDR1 is SGHAT and CDR2 is FQNNGV. The CDR3 sequence: CASSLGPRETQYF. The CDR3, as DNA: TGTGCCAGCAGCTTAGGACCTAGAGAGACCCAGTACTTC.

This chain links TRBV2 with TRBJ1-2; no reliable D call. The V and J ends lost 7 bases and 2 bases respectively, with 11 bases between them. This CDR3 is built from 13 residues. Germline V gene lookup returns CDR1 SNHLY and CDR2 FYNNEI. The DNA for the CDR3 is TGTGCCAGCACCACGAGGAGGAACTATGGCTACACCTTC. Its translation: CASTTRRNYGYTF. Full variable domain (outside the CDR3, taken from reference TRBV2 and TRBJ1-2): EPEVTQTPSHQVTQMGQEVILRCVPISNHLYFYWYRQILGQKVEFLVSFYNNEISEKSEIFDDQFSVERPDGSNFTLKIRSTKLEDSAMYFCASTTRRNYGYTFGSGTRLTVV.

The V call is TRBV7-3, the J call TRBJ2-1, with 8 nucleotides matching TRBD1. The V segment lost 5 bases and the J segment 4 bases; nucleotides outside the gene matches: 7. The CDR3 loop spans 15 amino acids. CDR1 is SGHTA and CDR2 is FQGTGA in the germline V gene. CDR3 nucleotide sequence: TGTGCCAGCAGCCCCGACAGGGGTAATTACAATGAGCAGTTCTTC. Protein product: CASSPDRGNYNEQFF. Complete variable domain (other parts from reference TRBV7-3 and TRBJ2-1): GAGVSQTPSNKVTEKGKYVELRCDPISGHTALYWYRQSLGQGPEFLIYFQGTGAADDSGLPNDRFFAVRPEGSVSTLKIQRTERGDSAVYLCASSPDRGNYNEQFFGPGTRLTVL.

Here the CDR3 DNA reads TGTGCCAGCAGCGGGGGACATTCCTACACTGAAGCTTTCTTT. This encodes CASSGGHSYTEAFF. This chain joins TRBV9 and TRBJ1-1, with D perhaps TRBD1 (6 bases). V was shortened by 3 bases and J by 3 bases, with 12 bases between the two germline ends. Germline CDR1 is SGDLS and CDR2 is YYNGEE. There are 14 residues in the CDR3.

V is TRBV29-1 and J is TRBJ2-5; weak D call: TRBD1 (6 bases). The CDR3 runs 12 residues. Germline V CDR1 and CDR2: SQVTM, ANQGSEA. The germline V and J ends were trimmed by 7 bases and 3 bases, with 12 bases remaining between them. The DNA for the CDR3 is TGCAGCGGCGCTAAGGGGGAAGAGACCCAGTACTTC. Protein product: CSGAKGEETQYF.

A note on this clone: At the DNA level, this CDR3 is encoded by other sequences in the same sample as well. V usage is TRBV7-2 and J usage is TRBJ2-1; 9 nucleotides agree with TRBD2. The CDR3 has 14 residues. V lost 5 bases to trimming and J lost 7 bases; unmatched junction nucleotides: 6. Germline CDR1 reads SGHTA; CDR2 reads FQGNSA. Here the CDR3 reads CASSLRLAANEQFF. In DNA form, the CDR3 reads TGTGCCAGCAGCCTAAGACTAGCGGCAAATGAGCAGTTCTTC.

This clone has only one observation. The chain joins TRBV2 to TRBJ1-1; 8 bases map to TRBD1. This CDR3 has 13 residues. Germline CDR1 SNHLY, CDR2 FYNNEI. V lost 6 bases, J lost 4 bases, and 4 bases stayed unmatched. The chain's CDR3 is CASRQGVSTEAFF. The CDR3 region has the DNA TGTGCCAGCAGACAGGGGGTAAGCACTGAAGCTTTCTTT. The complete variable domain, with remaining parts taken from reference TRBV2 and TRBJ1-1, reads EPEVTQTPSHQVTQMGQEVILRCVPISNHLYFYWYRQILGQKVEFLVSFYNNEISEKSEIFDDQFSVERPDGSNFTLKIRSTKLEDSAMYFCASRQGVSTEAFFGQGTRLTVV.

V is TRBV7-8 and J is TRBJ2-2; D perhaps matches TRBD1 (5 bases). Per germline, CDR1 SGHVS and CDR2 FQNEAQ. The CDR3 is 15 amino acids. V lost 5 bases to trimming and J lost 6 bases, with 16 bases between them. CDR3 bases: TGTGCCAGCAGCCAACTCAGGACAACGTCCGGGGAGCTGTTTTTT. It is translated as CASSQLRTTSGELFF. Using reference TRBV7-8 and TRBJ2-2 for the parts outside the CDR3, the full variable domain is GAGVSQSPRYKVAKRGQDVALRCDPISGHVSLFWYQQALGQGPEFLTYFQNEAQLDKSGLPSDRFFAERPEGSVSTLKIQRTQQEDSAVYLCASSQLRTTSGELFFGEGSRLTVL.